The T cell receptor (beta chain) described here comes from a study of PD-L1 blockade in urothelial cancer. Study at large: About 90% of the roughly 30 patients were men who had bladder-origin urothelial cancer. Median T cell yield per blood sample was more than 130,000 cells.

The investigators introduced synthetic TCR analog templates into each PCR as spikes. Only in-frame clones appear in the TCRdb table, and some are missing; sequencing was by immunoSEQ multiplex PCR. In the table there are tens of thousands of clones, roughly 82% of which are singletons. Patients had locally advanced or metastatic urothelial carcinoma. This CDR3 has 16 residues. The germline CDR1 and CDR2 sequences are SGHDT and YYEEEE. The V and J ends lost 0 bases and 0 bases respectively, with 10 bases between them. The chain has TRBV5-6 and TRBJ1-5; weak D call: TRBD1 (6 bases). The specimen was PBMCs, collected around atezolizumab (anti-PD-L1) treatment. The sequence derives from a man in his 60s with urothelial cancer. The CDR3 nucleotides read TGTGCCAGCAGCTTGGGGCCAGGGGATAGCAATCAGCCCCAGCATTTT. It encodes CASSLGPGDSNQPQHF. Drawing the rest from reference TRBV5-6 and TRBJ1-5, the complete variable domain is DAGVTQSPTHLIKTRGQQVTLRCSPKSGHDTVSWYQQALGQGPQFIFQYYEEEERQRGNFPDRFSGHQFPNYSSELNVNALLLGDSALYLCASSLGPGDSNQPQHFGDGTRLSIL.